The 15 T cell receptor beta chains reported below all come from one sample, sequenced in a study of shared clonotypes between healthy human individuals. Profiling relied on immunoSEQ multiplex PCR, and the TCRdb table lists in-frame clones only, not all of them. This table holds over a million clones, approximately 98.5% found once. The source material was naive CD4+ T cells sorted from blood. The subset was: CD45RA+ positively selected. Receptors originate from a man under 40 in good health.

This sequence joins TRBV29-1 and TRBJ2-5, with D perhaps matching TRBD2 (6 bases). From germline, CDR1 is SQVTM and CDR2 ANQGSEA. This CDR3 is built from 13 residues. Trimming stripped 4 bases from V and 1 base from J, with 10 bases between. CDR3 residues: CSVVATSQETQYF. The CDR3 DNA is TGCAGCGTTGTTGCGACTAGCCAAGAGACCCAGTACTTC.

This chain joins TRBV25-1 and TRBJ2-7, with a weak D call TRBD1 (5 bases). V was cut by 2 bases and J by 3 bases, with 14 bases left in between. This CDR3 comprises 15 residues. Germline-derived CDR1 and CDR2 are MGHDK and SYGVNS. The CDR3: CASSEPETAHYEQYF. DNA of the CDR3: TGTGCCAGCAGTGAACCTGAGACAGCCCACTACGAGCAGTACTTC.

The V gene is TRBV15, the J gene TRBJ1-5; 10 bases match TRBD1. The ends lost 2 bases at V and 1 base at J; junction bases unmatched: 2. The CDR3 is 16 amino acids. CDR1 is LNHNV and CDR2 is YYDKDF in the germline V gene (reference sequence). The CDR3 reads CATSRKDRGSNQPQHF. The DNA for the CDR3 is TGTGCCACCAGCAGAAAGGACAGGGGGAGCAATCAGCCCCAGCATTTT.

The chain couples TRBV19 to TRBJ2-3; D may be TRBD1 (5 bases). Between the trimmed V and J ends, which lost 5 bases and 4 bases, there was a span of 16 bases. The CDR3 has 15 residues. In germline, CDR1 is LNHDA, CDR2 SQIVND (reference sequence). The CDR3 DNA reads as TGTGCCAGTAGTTACCAGGGTGCGGAGTCAGATACGCAGTATTTT. Translated, it gives CASSYQGAESDTQYF.

V gene TRBV9 combines with J gene TRBJ1-2; D unresolved. Germline V CDR1 and CDR2: SGDLS, YYNGEE. The CDR3 is made up of 13 amino acids. V gave up 0 bases and J gave up 4 bases, with 7 bases separating them. The CDR3 DNA follows: TGTGCCAGCAGCGTAGAAATCGGCTATGGCTACACCTTC. The encoded protein is CASSVEIGYGYTF.

The CDR3 sequence: CSVGQGALNEKLFF. The DNA for the CDR3 is TGCAGCGTTGGGCAGGGGGCATTGAATGAAAAACTGTTTTTT. The chain is built from TRBV29-1 and TRBJ1-4, with TRBD1 matching over 8 bases. Germline CDR1 reads SQVTM; CDR2 reads ANQGSEA. V shed 4 bases, J shed 5 bases, and the junction held 6 bases outside the gene matches. The CDR3 covers 14 residues.

V usage is TRBV11-3 and J usage is TRBJ2-1; TRBD2 aligns across 10 bases. Unmatched junction bases numbered 6, after V lost 1 base and J lost 6 bases. Per the germline V gene, CDR1 is SGHNT and CDR2 is YENEEA. The CDR3 covers 16 residues. The CDR3 DNA sequence: TGTGCCAGCAGCTTAGGTGCTAGCGGGAGCGGCAATGAGCAGTTCTTC. Translated, it gives CASSLGASGSGNEQFF.

This clone appeared a single time. The chain is built from TRBV9 and TRBJ2-2; TRBD1 matches 7 bases. The CDR3 length is 16 residues. The junction had 5 bases not matched to a gene; V was cut back by 0 bases and J by 3 bases. Looked up from germline, CDR1 is SGDLS and CDR2 is YYNGEE. The CDR3 coding sequence is TGTGCCAGCAGCGTAGCGGGACAGCAATACACCGGGGAGCTGTTTTTT. Encoded protein: CASSVAGQQYTGELFF.

The J gene is TRBJ1-6, the V gene TRBV27; a possible D gene is TRBD1 (5 bases). Germline V gene lookup returns CDR1 MNHEY and CDR2 SMNVEV (reference sequence). Trimming removed 6 bases from V and 7 bases from J, with 16 bases in between. This CDR3 has 15 residues. CDR3 protein: CASRIPGGGNSPLHF. The DNA for the CDR3 is TGTGCCAGCAGGATCCCCGGGGGTGGCAATTCACCCCTCCACTTT.

This chain connects TRBV5-1 to TRBJ2-7, with TRBD1 identical over 8 bases. V dropped 0 bases and J dropped 2; count of bases not matched to a gene: 4. The V gene's germline CDR1 is SGHRS and CDR2 YFSETQ. The CDR3 has 15 amino acids. DNA for the CDR3: TGCGCCAGCAGCTTGGGGCGCAGGGGGCCCTACGAGCAGTACTTC. Translated: CASSLGRRGPYEQYF.

The rearrangement links TRBV19 to TRBJ2-5; D possibly corresponds to TRBD2 (8 bases). The CDR3 totals 15 residues. The V gene lost 4 bases and the J gene lost 5 bases, with 17 bases spanning the gap. Germline loops: CDR1 LNHDA, CDR2 SQIVND (reference sequence). CDR3 sequence reads: CASSTRTGGGETQYF. CDR3 sequence (DNA): TGTGCCAGTAGTACCAGGACAGGCGGGGGGGAGACCCAGTACTTC.

The chain couples TRBV5-1 to TRBJ2-5; D is perhaps TRBD1 (6 bases). This CDR3 contains 14 residues. Trimming shortened V by 4 bases and J by 3 bases, and 13 bases separated the two germline ends. Germline assignment: CDR1 SGHRS and CDR2 YFSETQ. This CDR3 reads CASSPGQLEETQYF. CDR3 bases: TGCGCCAGCAGCCCAGGACAGTTAGAAGAGACCCAGTACTTC.

The chain links TRBV7-2 to TRBJ2-7; D is unclear. The CDR3 totals 12 residues. V shed 2 bases and J shed 6 bases, with 8 bases lying between them. Germline V gene lookup returns CDR1 SGHTA and CDR2 FQGNSA. The CDR3: CASSLYSPEQYF. The CDR3 bases are TGTGCCAGCAGCTTATATTCACCCGAGCAGTACTTC.

CDR3 in amino acids: CASSTTQGGRYEQYF. The CDR3 nucleotides are TGTGCCAGCAGTACTACCCAGGGAGGCCGCTACGAGCAGTACTTC. The chain links TRBV6-1 to TRBJ2-7; D may be TRBD2 (6 bases). V lost 5 bases, J lost 3 bases, and 17 bases lay in between. The germline V gene has CDR1 MNHNS and CDR2 SASEGT. CDR3 size: 15 residues.

The chain carries TRBV18 and TRBJ2-3; the D call may be TRBD1 or TRBD2 (5 bases each). From germline, CDR1 is KGHSH and CDR2 LQKENI. Trimming pared 3 bases from V and 6 bases from J, leaving 25 bases between. The CDR3 loop spans 18 amino acids. The CDR3 DNA sequence: TGTGCCAGCTCACCTCGCCGGATTCGGGGCCCGGAGGTCGATACGCAGTATTTT. It translates to CASSPRRIRGPEVDTQYF. The variable domain in full, completed from reference TRBV18 and TRBJ2-3, reads NAGVMQNPRHLVRRRGQEARLRCSPMKGHSHVYWYRQLPEEGLKFMVYLQKENIIDESGMPKERFSAEFPKEGPSILRIQQVVRGDSAAYFCASSPRRIRGPEVDTQYFGPGTRLTVL.